This T cell receptor (beta chain) was documented in a study of blood T cell repertoires in COVID-19. Generated by immunoSEQ multiplex PCR, the TCRdb table keeps only in-frame clones and is missing some. The repertoire holds roughly 200,000 clones, over 75% seen once, with 5% to 7.5% in the top ten. Germline loops: CDR1 MDHEN, CDR2 SYDVKM. The CDR3 contains 14 residues. Trimming removed 5 bases at V and 8 bases at J, with 18 bases between. V is TRBV28 and J is TRBJ1-2; no firm D call. Sequenced input: peripheral blood. This TCR was recovered from a woman aged 35 to 49 who had recovered from COVID-19. CDR3 in DNA: TGTGCCAGCAGTGTGCTTGGCCTGATGGAGGGCTACACCTTC. Its translation: CASSVLGLMEGYTF.